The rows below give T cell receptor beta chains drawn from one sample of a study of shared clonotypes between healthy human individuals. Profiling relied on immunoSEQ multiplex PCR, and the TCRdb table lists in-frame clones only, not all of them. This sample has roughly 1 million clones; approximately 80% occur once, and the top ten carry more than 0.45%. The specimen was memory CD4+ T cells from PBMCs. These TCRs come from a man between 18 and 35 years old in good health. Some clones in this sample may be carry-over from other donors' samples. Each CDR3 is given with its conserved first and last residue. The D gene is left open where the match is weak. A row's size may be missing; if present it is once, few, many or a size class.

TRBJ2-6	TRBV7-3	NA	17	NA	CASSVTGRSSGANVLTF	TGTGCCAGCAGCGTGACAGGTCGGAGCTCTGGGGCCAACGTCCTGACTTTC
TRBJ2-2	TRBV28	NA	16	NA	CASSSTNGKNTGELFF	TGTGCCAGCAGTTCTACTAACGGGAAGAACACCGGGGAGCTGTTTTTT
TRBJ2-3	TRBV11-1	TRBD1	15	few	CASSIGTGLTDTQYF	TGTGCCAGCTCGATCGGGACAGGGCTAACAGATACGCAGTATTTT
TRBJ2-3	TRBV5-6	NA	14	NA	CASSLSGATDTQYF	TGTGCCAGCAGCTTGTCGGGGGCCACAGATACGCAGTATTTT
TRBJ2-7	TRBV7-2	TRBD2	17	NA	CASSLGTSGSSGYEQYF	TGTGCCAGCAGCTTAGGGACTAGCGGGAGTTCCGGCTACGAGCAGTACTTC
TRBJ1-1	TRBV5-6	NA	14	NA	CASSLGVGYGEAFF	TGTGCCAGCAGCTTGGGGGTAGGGTATGGTGAAGCTTTCTTT
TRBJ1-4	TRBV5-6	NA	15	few	CASSAWGETNEKLFF	TGTGCCAGCAGCGCATGGGGGGAAACTAATGAAAAACTGTTTTTT
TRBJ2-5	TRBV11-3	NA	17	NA	CASSLARYGGRYETQYF	TGTGCCAGCAGCTTAGCCCGGTATGGGGGGCGTTACGAGACCCAGTACTTC
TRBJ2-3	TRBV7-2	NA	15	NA	CASSLAQRGTDTQYF	TGTGCCAGCAGCTTAGCCCAGCGGGGCACAGATACGCAGTATTTT
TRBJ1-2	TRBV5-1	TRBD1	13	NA	CASRPGTGGGYTF	TGCGCCAGCAGGCCCGGGACAGGAGGGGGCTACACCTTC
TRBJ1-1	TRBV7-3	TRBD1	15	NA	CASSLEGAMNTEAFF	TGTGCCAGCAGCTTAGAGGGGGCCATGAACACTGAAGCTTTCTTT
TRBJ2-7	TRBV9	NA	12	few	CASSVLAGEQYF	TGTGCCAGCAGCGTACTGGCGGGAGAGCAGTACTTC
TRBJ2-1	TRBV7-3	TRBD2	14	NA	CASSPPGGGRETFF	TGTGCCAGCAGCCCCCCCGGTGGCGGGAGGGAGACGTTCTTC
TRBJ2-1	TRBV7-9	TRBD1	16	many	CASIRAGGRPYNEQFF	TGTGCCAGCATCCGGGCAGGGGGTCGCCCCTACAATGAGCAGTTCTTC
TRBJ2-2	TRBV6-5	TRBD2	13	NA	CASSRLATGELFF	TGTGCCAGCAGCAGACTAGCTACCGGGGAGCTGTTTTTT
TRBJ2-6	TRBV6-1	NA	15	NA	CASTLGASGANVLTF	TGTGCCAGCACCCTTGGGGCTTCCGGGGCCAACGTCCTGACTTTC
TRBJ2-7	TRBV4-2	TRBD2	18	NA	CASSQDGSGANRPYEQYF	TGTGCCAGCAGCCAAGATGGGAGCGGGGCAAACAGGCCCTACGAGCAGTACTTC
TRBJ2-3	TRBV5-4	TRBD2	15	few	CASSPVGGVTDTQYF	TGTGCCAGCAGCCCCGTCGGGGGGGTCACAGATACGCAGTATTTT
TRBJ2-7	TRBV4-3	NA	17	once	CASSQDFGGVRSYEQYF	TGCGCCAGCAGCCAAGATTTTGGGGGAGTTAGGTCCTACGAGCAGTACTTC
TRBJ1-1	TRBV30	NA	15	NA	CAWHKTRATTTEAFF	TGTGCCTGGCATAAGACCAGGGCTACGACCACTGAAGCTTTCTTT
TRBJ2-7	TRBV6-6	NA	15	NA	CASSYSTAAPYEQYF	TGTGCCAGCAGTTACTCGACCGCGGCACCCTACGAGCAGTACTTC
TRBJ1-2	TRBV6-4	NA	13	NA	CASSRGGSEGYTF	TGTGCCAGCAGTAGAGGGGGGAGCGAAGGCTACACCTTC
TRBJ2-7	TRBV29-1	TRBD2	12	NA	CSVDTGTSEQYF	TGCAGCGTGGACACCGGGACTAGTGAGCAGTACTTC
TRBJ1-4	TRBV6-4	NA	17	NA	CASSDYERGATNEKLFF	TGTGCCAGCAGTGATTATGAAAGGGGTGCAACTAATGAAAAACTGTTTTTT
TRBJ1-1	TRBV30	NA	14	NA	CAWDPTGMGTEAFF	TGTGCCTGGGACCCAACAGGGATGGGGACTGAAGCTTTCTTT
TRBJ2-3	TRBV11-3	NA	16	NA	CASSLGTTSSTDTQYF	TGTGCCAGCAGCTTGGGGACAACCTCTAGCACAGATACGCAGTATTTT
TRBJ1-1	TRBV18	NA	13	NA	CASSPNLNTEAFF	TGTGCCAGCTCACCCAACCTGAACACTGAAGCTTTCTTT
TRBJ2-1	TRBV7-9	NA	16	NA	CASSSTGTPFTDEQFF	TGTGCCAGCAGCTCGACCGGGACTCCCTTTACCGATGAGCAGTTCTTC
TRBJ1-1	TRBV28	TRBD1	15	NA	CASSDRGLWNTEAFF	TGTGCCAGCAGTGACAGGGGGCTTTGGAACACTGAAGCTTTCTTT
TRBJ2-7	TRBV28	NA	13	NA	CASSLDRGNEQYF	TGTGCCAGCAGTTTGGATAGGGGGAACGAGCAGTACTTC
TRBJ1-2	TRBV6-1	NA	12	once	CASSQGHYGYTF	TGTGCCAGCAGTCAGGGTCACTATGGCTACACCTTC
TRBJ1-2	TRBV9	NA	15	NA	CASSPNDRANYGYTF	TGTGCCAGCAGCCCAAACGACAGAGCTAACTATGGCTACACCTTC
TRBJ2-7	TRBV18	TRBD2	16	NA	CASSPNIAGGAYEQYF	TGTGCCAGCTCACCAAACATAGCGGGAGGGGCCTACGAGCAGTACTTC
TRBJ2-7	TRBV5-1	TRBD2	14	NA	CASSIEAGDYEQYF	TGCGCCAGCAGCATAGAAGCGGGGGACTACGAGCAGTACTTC
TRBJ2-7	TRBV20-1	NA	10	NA	CSAIQREQYF	TGCAGTGCAATCCAGCGGGAGCAGTACTTC
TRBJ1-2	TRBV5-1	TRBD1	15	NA	CASSGGTGDNYGYTF	TGCGCCAGCAGCGGCGGGACAGGAGACAACTATGGCTACACCTTC
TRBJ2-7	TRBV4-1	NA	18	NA	CASSQDRGYHQRSYEQYF	TGCGCCAGCAGCCAAGACAGGGGCTACCACCAAAGATCCTACGAGCAGTACTTC
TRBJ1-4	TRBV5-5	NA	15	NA	CASSSPGPQNEKLFF	TGTGCCAGCAGCTCCCCGGGACCCCAAAATGAAAAACTGTTTTTT
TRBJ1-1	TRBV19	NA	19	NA	CASSIGVEGYWGRNTEAFF	TGTGCCAGTAGTATAGGTGTGGAGGGTTATTGGGGTAGAAACACTGAAGCTTTCTTT
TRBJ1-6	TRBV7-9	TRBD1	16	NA	CASSLAGTGVGSPLHF	TGTGCCAGCAGCTTAGCGGGTACAGGGGTAGGATCACCCCTCCACTTT
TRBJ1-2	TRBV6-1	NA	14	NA	CASSEAADLYGYTF	TGTGCCAGCAGTGAAGCGGCAGACCTCTATGGCTACACCTTC
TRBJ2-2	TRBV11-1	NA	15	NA	CASSLNRLNTGELFF	TGTGCCAGCAGCTTAAACAGGTTGAACACCGGGGAGCTGTTTTTT
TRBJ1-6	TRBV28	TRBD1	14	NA	CASSNRGADSPLHF	TGTGCCAGCAGTAACAGGGGTGCGGATTCACCCCTCCACTTT
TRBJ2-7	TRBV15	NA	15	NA	CATSRDAGGVYEQYF	TGTGCCACCAGCAGAGATGCCGGCGGAGTCTACGAGCAGTACTTC
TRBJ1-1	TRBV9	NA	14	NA	CASSDVQINTEAFF	TGTGCCAGCAGCGATGTCCAGATCAACACTGAAGCTTTCTTT
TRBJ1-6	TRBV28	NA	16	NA	CASSPPSAGEDSPLHF	TGTGCCAGCAGTCCCCCCTCGGCAGGGGAGGATTCACCCCTCCACTTT
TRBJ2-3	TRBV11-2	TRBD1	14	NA	CASSQGQLTDTQYF	TGTGCCAGCAGCCAGGGACAGCTCACAGATACGCAGTATTTT
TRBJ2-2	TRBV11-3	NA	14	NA	CASSIGGPSGELFF	TGTGCCAGCAGCATCGGAGGGCCAAGCGGGGAGCTGTTTTTT
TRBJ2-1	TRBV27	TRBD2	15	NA	CASSFRGTRGNEQFF	TGTGCCAGCAGTTTTCGGGGGACTAGGGGCAATGAGCAGTTCTTC
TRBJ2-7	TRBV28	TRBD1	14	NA	CASTPGDRSYEQYF	TGTGCCAGCACCCCGGGGGACAGGAGCTACGAGCAGTACTTC
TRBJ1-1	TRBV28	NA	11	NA	CASSNPRVAFF	TGTGCCAGCAGTAATCCCAGGGTAGCTTTCTTT
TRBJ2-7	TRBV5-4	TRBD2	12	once	CAAGAGDYEQYF	TGTGCCGCCGGGGCGGGGGACTACGAGCAGTACTTC
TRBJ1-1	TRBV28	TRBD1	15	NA	CASPAEAGGNTEAFF	TGTGCCAGCCCCGCGGAGGCAGGGGGGAACACTGAAGCTTTCTTT